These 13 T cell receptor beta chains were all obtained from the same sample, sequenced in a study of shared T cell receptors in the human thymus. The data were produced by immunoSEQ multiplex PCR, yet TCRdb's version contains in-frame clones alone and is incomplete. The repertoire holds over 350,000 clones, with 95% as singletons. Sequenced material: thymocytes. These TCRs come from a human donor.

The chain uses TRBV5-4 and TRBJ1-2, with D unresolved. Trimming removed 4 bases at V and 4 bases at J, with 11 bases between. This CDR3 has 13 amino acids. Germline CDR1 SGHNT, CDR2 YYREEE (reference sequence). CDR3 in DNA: TGTGCCAGCAGCGGTCGGGGATCCTATGGCTACACCTTC. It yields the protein CASSGRGSYGYTF.

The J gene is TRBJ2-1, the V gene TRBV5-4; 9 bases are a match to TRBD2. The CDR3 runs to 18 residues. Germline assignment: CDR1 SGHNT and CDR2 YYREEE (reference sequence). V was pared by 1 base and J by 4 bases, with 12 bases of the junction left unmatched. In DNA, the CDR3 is TGTGCCAGCAGCTTGTCCCGAGCGGGAGGACCTTCTTACAATGAGCAGTTCTTC. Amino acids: CASSLSRAGGPSYNEQFF.

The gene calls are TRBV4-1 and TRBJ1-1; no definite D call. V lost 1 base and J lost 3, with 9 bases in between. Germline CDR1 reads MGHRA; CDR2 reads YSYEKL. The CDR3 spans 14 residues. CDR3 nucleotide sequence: TGCGCCAGCAGCCAAGCAGGCGGGCACACTGAAGCTTTCTTT. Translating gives CASSQAGGHTEAFF.

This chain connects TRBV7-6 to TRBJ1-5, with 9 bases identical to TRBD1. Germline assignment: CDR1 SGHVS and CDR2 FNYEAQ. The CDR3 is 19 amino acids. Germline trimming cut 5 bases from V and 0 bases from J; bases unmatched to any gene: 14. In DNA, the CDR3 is TGTGCCAGCAGCGCCCAGACAACAGGGGGCGGCGATAGCAATCAGCCCCAGCATTTT. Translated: CASSAQTTGGGDSNQPQHF.

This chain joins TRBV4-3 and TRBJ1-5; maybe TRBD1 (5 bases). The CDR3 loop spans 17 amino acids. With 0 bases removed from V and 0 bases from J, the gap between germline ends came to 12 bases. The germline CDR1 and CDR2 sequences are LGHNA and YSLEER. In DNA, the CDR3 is TGCGCCAGCAGCCAAGATAGGGACGGTTATAGCAATCAGCCCCAGCATTTT. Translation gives CASSQDRDGYSNQPQHF.

This CDR3 reads CVSTGRGTDTQYF. CDR3 DNA sequence: TGTGTCTCGACCGGGAGAGGGACAGATACGCAGTATTTT. The V gene is TRBV6-1, the J gene TRBJ2-3; D perhaps matches TRBD2 (6 bases). The CDR3 is 13 residues long. Germline V gene data show CDR1 as MNHNS and CDR2 as SASEGT.

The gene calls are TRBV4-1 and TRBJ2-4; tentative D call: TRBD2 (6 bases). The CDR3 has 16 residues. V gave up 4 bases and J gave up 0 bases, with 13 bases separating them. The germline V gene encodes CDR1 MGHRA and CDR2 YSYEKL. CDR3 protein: CASSPLEGLAKNIQYF. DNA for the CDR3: TGCGCCAGCAGCCCCCTGGAGGGTCTAGCCAAAAACATTCAGTACTTC.

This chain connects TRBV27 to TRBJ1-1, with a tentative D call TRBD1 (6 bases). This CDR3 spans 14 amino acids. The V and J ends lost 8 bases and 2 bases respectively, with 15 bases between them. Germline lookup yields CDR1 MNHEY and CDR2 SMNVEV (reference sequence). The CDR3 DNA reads TGTGCCAGCGGGCGAGGGGGAAGAAACACTGAAGCTTTCTTT. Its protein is CASGRGGRNTEAFF.

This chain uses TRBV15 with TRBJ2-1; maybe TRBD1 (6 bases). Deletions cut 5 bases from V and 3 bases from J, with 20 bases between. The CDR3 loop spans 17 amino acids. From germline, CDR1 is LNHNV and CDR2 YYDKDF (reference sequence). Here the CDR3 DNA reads TGTGCCACCAGCCGAAAACTTAGCGAGGGGGACTACAATGAGCAGTTCTTC. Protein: CATSRKLSEGDYNEQFF. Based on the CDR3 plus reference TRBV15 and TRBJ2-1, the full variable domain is DAMVIQNPRYQVTQFGKPVTLSCSQTLNHNVMYWYQQKSSQAPKLLFHYYDKDFNNEADTPDNFQSRRPNTSFCFLDIRSPGLGDTAMYLCATSRKLSEGDYNEQFFGPGTRLTVL.

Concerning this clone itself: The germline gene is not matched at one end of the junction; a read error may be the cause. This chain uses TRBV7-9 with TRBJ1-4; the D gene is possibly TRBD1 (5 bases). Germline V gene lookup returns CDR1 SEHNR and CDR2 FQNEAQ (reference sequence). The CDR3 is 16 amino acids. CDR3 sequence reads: CTSSAHRDWVNEKLFF. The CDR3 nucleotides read TGTACCAGCAGCGCACACCGGGACTGGGTTAATGAAAAACTGTTTTTT. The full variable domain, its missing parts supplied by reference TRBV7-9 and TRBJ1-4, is DTGVSQNPRHKITKRGQNVTFRCDPISEHNRLYWYRQTLGQGPEFLTYFQNEAQLEKSRLLSDRFSAERPKGSFSTLEIQRTEQGDSAMYLCTSSAHRDWVNEKLFFGSGTQLSVL.

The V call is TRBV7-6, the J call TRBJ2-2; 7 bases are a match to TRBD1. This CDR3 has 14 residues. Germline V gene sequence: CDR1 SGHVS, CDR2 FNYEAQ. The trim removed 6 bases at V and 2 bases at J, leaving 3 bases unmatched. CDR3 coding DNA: TGTGCCAGCAGAGGGGGCGAAAACACCGGGGAGCTGTTTTTT. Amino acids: CASRGGENTGELFF.

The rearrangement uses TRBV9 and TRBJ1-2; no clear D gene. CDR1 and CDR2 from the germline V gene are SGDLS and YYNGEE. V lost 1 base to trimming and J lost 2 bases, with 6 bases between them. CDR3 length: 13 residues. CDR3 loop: CASSVTGNYGYTF. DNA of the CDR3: TGTGCCAGCAGCGTAACGGGAAACTATGGCTACACCTTC.

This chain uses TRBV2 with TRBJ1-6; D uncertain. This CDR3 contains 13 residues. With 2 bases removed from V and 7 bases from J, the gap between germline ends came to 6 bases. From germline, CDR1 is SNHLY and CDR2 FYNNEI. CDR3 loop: CASSEKRNSPLHF. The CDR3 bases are TGTGCCAGCAGTGAAAAGCGGAATTCACCCCTCCACTTT.